The T cell receptor beta chain described here comes from a study of cytomegalovirus exposure and HLA in healthy donors. CDR3 length: 17 residues. Trimming cost V 3 bases and J 3 bases; bases outside gene matches: 12. Germline CDR1 and CDR2: SGHAT and FQNNGV. This table comes from immunoSEQ multiplex PCR, and its TCRdb copy is limited to in-frame clones, with some not included. Of tens of thousands of clones in the sample, 96% were seen once. About this clone: Its antigen remains unidentified.

Separation from the 666-subject first cohort characterized the roughly 110-subject validation cohort, to which the donors belonged. Whole-study results and caveats: Researchers catalogued roughly 150 TCR beta chains as cytomegalovirus-associated. Diagnosis of cytomegalovirus status made by the classifier reportedly showed high specificity and sensitivity. TCR clusters originating in the first cohort tended to co-occur in the roughly 120 validation repertoires, according to a later analysis.

The chain couples TRBV11-2 to TRBJ2-3, with 7 bases identical to TRBD2. The clonotype originates from a woman between 18 and 29 years old in good health and CMV-seropositive. Sequenced material: PBMCs. This CDR3 is CASSFPRGGLLTDTQYF. The CDR3 nucleotides read TGTGCCAGCAGCTTCCCCCGCGGGGGTCTGTTGACAGATACGCAGTATTTT. The whole variable domain, filled in from reference TRBV11-2 and TRBJ2-3, reads EAGVAQSPRYKIIEKRQSVAFWCNPISGHATLYWYQQILGQGPKLLIQFQNNGVVDDSQLPKDRFSAERLKGVDSTLKIQPAKLEDSAVYLCASSFPRGGLLTDTQYFGPGTRLTVL.